Shown below are 19 T cell receptor beta chains from a single sample sequenced in a study of beta chain features in type 1 diabetes. Expressed TCRB transcripts were sequenced, since all the RNA that had been isolated was reverse transcribed. Libraries were prepared by immunoSEQ multiplex PCR; TCRdb keeps only in-frame clonotypes and omits some of them. The data hold roughly 230,000 clones, with over 8.5% observed a single time. Sequenced material: naive CD4+ T cells from blood. The receptors here all came from a woman in her late teens or twenties in good health.

This clone was seen a handful of times. V and J are TRBV9 and TRBJ1-1; TRBD1 matches 7 bases. Per the germline V gene, CDR1 is SGDLS and CDR2 is YYNGEE. The V segment lost 6 bases and the J segment 2 bases; nucleotides outside the gene matches: 7. The CDR3 loop spans 14 amino acids. CDR3 bases: TGTGCCAGCACTACGACAGGGAGAAACACTGAAGCTTTCTTT. This sequence encodes CASTTTGRNTEAFF. Combining the CDR3 with reference TRBV9 and TRBJ1-1 gives the whole variable domain DSGVTQTPKHLITATGQRVTLRCSPRSGDLSVYWYQQSLDQGLQFLIQYYNGEERAKGNILERFSAQQFPDLHSELNLSSLELGDSALYFCASTTTGRNTEAFFGQGTRLTVV.

The chain employs TRBV30 and TRBJ1-1; a weak D match, TRBD1 (5 bases). Trimming shortened V by 0 bases and J by 4 bases, and 9 bases separated the two germline ends. The germline CDR1 and CDR2 sequences are GTSNPN and SVGIG (reference sequence). The CDR3 spans 13 residues. The chain's CDR3 is CAWSVPRGTEAFF. In DNA, the CDR3 is TGTGCCTGGAGTGTTCCTAGGGGCACTGAAGCTTTCTTT.

This clone occurred a few times. Here the CDR3 reads CASSFRTSGGALGETQYF. As DNA, the CDR3 is TGTGCCAGCAGCTTTAGGACTAGCGGGGGGGCGCTCGGAGAGACCCAGTACTTC. V is TRBV7-9 and J is TRBJ2-5; 15 bases fit TRBD2. Germline V gene data show CDR1 as SEHNR and CDR2 as FQNEAQ (reference sequence). V lost 3 bases, J lost 4 bases, and 9 bases stayed unmatched. This CDR3 is 18 amino acids long.

This clone came up a few times. The chain couples TRBV4-2 to TRBJ2-2, with D tentatively TRBD2 (6 bases). Germline lookup yields CDR1 LGHNA and CDR2 YNFKEQ. The V and J ends lost 5 bases and 2 bases respectively, with 12 bases between them. The CDR3 has 15 amino acids. The CDR3 region has the DNA TGTGCCAGCAGCACAACGGGGGAAAACACCGGGGAGCTGTTTTTT. Translation: CASSTTGENTGELFF.

This chain joins TRBV30 and TRBJ1-5, with D hard to call. This CDR3 is 15 amino acids long. Germline CDR1 is GTSNPN and CDR2 is SVGIG (reference sequence). V gave up 2 bases and J gave up 5 bases, with 16 bases separating them. The CDR3 here is CAWSSFGREDQPQHF. CDR3 nucleotide sequence: TGTGCCTGGAGTAGTTTCGGGAGAGAAGATCAGCCCCAGCATTTT. Combining the CDR3 with reference TRBV30 and TRBJ1-5 gives the whole variable domain SQTIHQWPATLVQPVGSPLSLECTVEGTSNPNLYWYRQAAGRGLQLLFYSVGIGQISSEVPQNLSASRPQDRQFILSSKKLLLSDSGFYLCAWSSFGREDQPQHFGDGTRLSIL.

This clone has more than one count but fewer than ten. The V gene is TRBV5-1, the J gene TRBJ2-7; TRBD2 might be the D (6 bases). The germline CDR1 and CDR2 sequences are SGHRS and YFSETQ. The CDR3 has 15 amino acids. Trimming took 2 bases from V and 0 from J, leaving 12 bases between them. CDR3 protein: CASSFGGSSSYEQYF. The CDR3 region has the DNA TGCGCCAGCAGCTTTGGGGGGTCATCCTCCTACGAGCAGTACTTC.

This clone came up a few times. The chain employs TRBV5-1 and TRBJ2-2; 8 positions agree with TRBD1. The CDR3 sequence is 16 residues long. V shed 4 bases, J shed 1 base, and the junction held 6 bases outside the gene matches. Germline lookup yields CDR1 SGHRS and CDR2 YFSETQ. DNA of the CDR3: TGCGCCAGCAGCCCCCAAGGGACAGGGAACACCGGGGAGCTGTTTTTT. Translation: CASSPQGTGNTGELFF. Full variable domain (outside the CDR3, taken from reference TRBV5-1 and TRBJ2-2): KAGVTQTPRYLIKTRGQQVTLSCSPISGHRSVSWYQQTPGQGLQFLFEYFSETQRNKGNFPGRFSGRQFSNSRSEMNVSTLELGDSALYLCASSPQGTGNTGELFFGEGSRLTVL.

This chain links TRBV6-5 with TRBJ1-5; unclear D gene. The germline CDR1 and CDR2 sequences are MNHEY and SVGAGI. The CDR3 is 12 amino acids. Trimming stripped 8 bases from V and 4 bases from J, with 9 bases between. CDR3 loop: CASGERNQPQHF. The CDR3 nucleotides are TGTGCCAGCGGGGAGCGGAATCAGCCCCAGCATTTT.

In its sample, this clone was seen once. The chain is built from TRBV9 and TRBJ2-1, with 10 bases lining up with TRBD2. Germline loops: CDR1 SGDLS, CDR2 YYNGEE. This CDR3 is built from 17 residues. With V trimmed by 1 base and J by 5 bases, 9 bases remained unmatched. The CDR3 DNA follows: TGTGCCAGCAGCGTACTAGGGGGGACTAGCGCCGACAATGAGCAGTTCTTC. This sequence encodes CASSVLGGTSADNEQFF.

The chain has TRBV5-4 and TRBJ1-2, with D hard to call. The CDR3 runs 15 residues. The ends were cut back, 0 bases at V and 0 bases at J, with 9 bases in the middle. CDR1 is SGHNT and CDR2 is YYREEE in the germline V gene (reference sequence). CDR3 bases: TGTGCCAGCAGCTTGGTGCCAGATCCTAACTATGGCTACACCTTC. Its protein product is CASSLVPDPNYGYTF. The full variable domain, completed using reference TRBV5-4 and TRBJ1-2, is ETGVTQSPTHLIKTRGQQVTLRCSSQSGHNTVSWYQQALGQGPQFIFQYYREEENGRGNFPPRFSGLQFPNYSSELNVNALELDDSALYLCASSLVPDPNYGYTFGSGTRLTVV.

This clone was found a few times. This chain links TRBV5-1 with TRBJ2-7; TRBD1 matches at 9 bases. The CDR3 has 14 residues. Germline-derived CDR1 and CDR2 are SGHRS and YFSETQ. J was trimmed by 5 bases and V by 2 bases; bases with no gene match: 5. The CDR3 DNA reads TGCGCCAGCAGCTTCCCGGGACAGGGTGACGAGCAGTACTTC. Protein sequence: CASSFPGQGDEQYF.

V and J are TRBV6-4 and TRBJ2-5; 8 bases align to TRBD1. Trimming cost V 5 bases and J 5 bases; bases outside gene matches: 4. Germline V gene sequence: CDR1 MRHNA, CDR2 SNTAGT. The CDR3 is made up of 13 amino acids. CDR3 region: CASSYNRGETQYF. In DNA form, the CDR3 reads TGTGCCAGCAGTTATAACAGGGGGGAGACCCAGTACTTC.

The chain joins TRBV5-1 to TRBJ2-1, with TRBD2 matching 11 bases. The CDR3 extends over 15 amino acids. Germline lookup yields CDR1 SGHRS and CDR2 YFSETQ. The J segment lost 3 bases and the V segment lost 3 bases, leaving 2 bases of the junction unmatched. This CDR3 is CASSWGLADYNEQFF. The CDR3 bases are TGCGCCAGCAGCTGGGGACTAGCGGACTACAATGAGCAGTTCTTC.

This clone was seen a few times. J is TRBJ1-1 and V is TRBV30; 11 bases fit TRBD1. J gave up 6 bases and V 0 bases, and 9 bases lay outside the gene matches. This CDR3 has 16 amino acids. From germline, CDR1 is GTSNPN and CDR2 SVGIG (reference sequence). This chain's CDR3 is CAWSVRGQGAGAEAFF. The CDR3, as DNA: TGTGCCTGGAGTGTACGAGGACAGGGGGCGGGGGCTGAAGCTTTCTTT. Filled out from reference TRBV30 and TRBJ1-1, the complete variable domain reads SQTIHQWPATLVQPVGSPLSLECTVEGTSNPNLYWYRQAAGRGLQLLFYSVGIGQISSEVPQNLSASRPQDRQFILSSKKLLLSDSGFYLCAWSVRGQGAGAEAFFGQGTRLTVV.

V is TRBV19 and J is TRBJ2-1; 8 positions agree with TRBD1. V shed 6 bases, J shed 0 bases, and the junction held 7 bases outside the gene matches. CDR3 size: 16 residues. Germline values: CDR1 LNHDA, CDR2 SQIVND (reference sequence). CDR3 amino acids: CASSPDRGSSYNEQFF. The CDR3 DNA reads TGTGCCAGTAGCCCTGACAGGGGTAGCTCCTACAATGAGCAGTTCTTC.

This clone has just a few counts. The J gene is TRBJ2-2, the V gene TRBV7-8; 9 bases line up with TRBD2. CDR1 and CDR2 from the germline V gene are SGHVS and FQNEAQ. Trimming removed 1 base from V and 4 bases from J; junction bases left unmatched: 7. This CDR3 spans 17 amino acids. The CDR3 loop reads CASSLGAGGPVTGELFF. The CDR3 nucleotides read TGTGCCAGCAGCTTAGGCGCGGGAGGGCCGGTCACCGGGGAGCTGTTTTTT. The whole variable domain, filled in from reference TRBV7-8 and TRBJ2-2, reads GAGVSQSPRYKVAKRGQDVALRCDPISGHVSLFWYQQALGQGPEFLTYFQNEAQLDKSGLPSDRFFAERPEGSVSTLKIQRTQQEDSAVYLCASSLGAGGPVTGELFFGEGSRLTVL.

The chain links TRBV2 to TRBJ2-6, with D possibly matching TRBD1 (6 bases). CDR1 and CDR2 from the germline V gene are SNHLY and FYNNEI. The CDR3 consists of 15 residues. Trimming removed 6 bases from V and 2 bases from J, with 11 bases in between. CDR3: CASSKQGAGANVLTF. As DNA, the CDR3 is TGTGCCAGCAGCAAACAGGGAGCTGGGGCCAACGTCCTGACTTTC.

The sample holds many counts of this clone. This rearrangement joins TRBV4-2 to TRBJ2-6; TRBD1 matches at 8 bases. V shed 0 bases, J shed 2 bases, and the junction held 3 bases outside the gene matches. There are 17 residues in the CDR3. CDR1 is LGHNA, CDR2 YNFKEQ, per germline. The CDR3 bases are TGTGCCAGCAGCCAAGATCCGGGACAGGCTGGGGCCAACGTCCTGACTTTC. Protein: CASSQDPGQAGANVLTF.

In its sample, this clone was seen a few times. This rearrangement joins TRBV2 to TRBJ2-2; 8 bases map to TRBD2. Germline V gene data show CDR1 as SNHLY and CDR2 as FYNNEI. The V and J ends lost 7 bases and 4 bases, in that order; junction bases with no gene match: 5. CDR3 length equals 14 residues. The CDR3 region is CASTVAGPTGELFF. CDR3 DNA sequence: TGTGCCAGCACCGTAGCGGGGCCCACCGGGGAGCTGTTTTTT.